This T cell receptor beta chain originates from a study of T cell changes during pregnancy in multiple sclerosis. This CDR3 is built from 14 residues. V gave up 4 bases and J gave up 3 bases, with 13 bases separating them. Germline V gives CDR1 SGHAT, CDR2 FQDESV (reference sequence). Only in-frame clones appear in the TCRdb table, and some are missing; sequencing was by immunoSEQ multiplex PCR. The sample includes 40,000 to 45,000 clones, less than 95% of them seen just once. Sequences were derived from CD4+ T cells from peripheral blood mononuclear cells, sampled in the third trimester of pregnancy. This clonotype was obtained from a female donor with multiple sclerosis, enrolled in a pregnancy study. V usage is TRBV11-1 and J usage is TRBJ2-7; a weak D match, TRBD2 (5 bases). The CDR3 reads CASSYQAGVYEQYF. CDR3 bases: TGTGCCAGCAGCTACCAAGCCGGGGTCTACGAGCAGTACTTC. The complete variable domain, with remaining parts taken from reference TRBV11-1 and TRBJ2-7, reads EAEVAQSPRYKITEKSQAVAFWCDPISGHATLYWYRQILGQGPELLVQFQDESVVDDSQLPKDRFSAERLKGVDSTLKIQPAELGDSAMYLCASSYQAGVYEQYFGPGTRLTVT.